Presented here are 24 T cell receptor beta chains from one specimen sequenced in a study of blood T cell repertoires in COVID-19. Repertoires were generated with immunoSEQ multiplex PCR, while TCRdb's copy carries only in-frame clones and drops some. The sample contains approximately 190,000 clones, about 88% of which appear only once. The sample taken for sequencing was PBMCs or T cells enriched from blood (not recorded which). Receptor source: a woman in her thirties or forties in a cohort exposed to, infected with or recovered from COVID-19 (not recorded which).

The rearrangement links TRBV5-1 to TRBJ2-5; 15 nucleotides match TRBD2. The CDR3 consists of 15 residues. The germline V gene encodes CDR1 SGHRS and CDR2 YFSETQ. V trimming: 5 bases; J trimming: 4 bases; junction bases outside the gene matches: 3. Written as DNA, the CDR3 is TGCGCCAGCAGGGTGGGACTAGCGGGAGGAGAGACCCAGTACTTC. Protein: CASRVGLAGGETQYF.

The rearrangement uses TRBV25-1 and TRBJ1-4; 7 bases line up with TRBD1. The germline V gene has CDR1 MGHDK and CDR2 SYGVNS. V gave up 1 base and J gave up 7 bases; unmatched junction bases: 6. This CDR3 region has 15 residues. CDR3 sequence reads: CASSESGGGGEKLFF. CDR3 bases: TGTGCCAGCAGTGAATCAGGAGGGGGCGGTGAAAAACTGTTTTTT.

This clone has only one observation. The rearrangement links TRBV7-8 to TRBJ1-6; D is uncertain. With 5 bases removed from V and 1 base from J, the gap between germline ends came to 9 bases. The CDR3 has 15 amino acids. Germline CDR1 is SGHVS and CDR2 is FQNEAQ. The CDR3 region is CASSLVRSYNSPLHF. CDR3 sequence (DNA): TGTGCCAGCAGCCTGGTTCGGTCCTATAATTCACCCCTCCACTTT. Full variable domain (missing parts from reference TRBV7-8 and TRBJ1-6): GAGVSQSPRYKVAKRGQDVALRCDPISGHVSLFWYQQALGQGPEFLTYFQNEAQLDKSGLPSDRFFAERPEGSVSTLKIQRTQQEDSAVYLCASSLVRSYNSPLHFGNGTRLTVT.

This sequence joins TRBV28 and TRBJ1-5; D is uncertain. Trimming removed 2 bases from V and 6 bases from J, with 8 bases in between. This CDR3 is built from 13 residues. The germline V gene has CDR1 MDHEN and CDR2 SYDVKM. The CDR3 DNA reads TGTGCCAGCAGTTTAGTTCCGCGTCAGCCCCAGCATTTT. It is translated as CASSLVPRQPQHF.

The CDR3 bases are TGTGCCAGCAGCGTCGGACAGGGGTCTGAAGCTTTCTTT. Amino acid sequence: CASSVGQGSEAFF. The V gene is TRBV9, the J gene TRBJ1-1; 9 bases line up with TRBD1. Germline trimming cut 2 bases from V and 6 bases from J; bases unmatched to any gene: 2. CDR1 is SGDLS and CDR2 is YYNGEE in the germline V gene. This CDR3 has 13 residues.

The chain recombines TRBV2 with TRBJ1-5, with TRBD1 matching over 7 bases. Germline loops: CDR1 SNHLY, CDR2 FYNNEI. V was pared by 5 bases and J by 0 bases, with 4 bases of the junction left unmatched. The CDR3 length is 15 residues. DNA of the CDR3: TGTGCCAGCAGTTACAGGGGTTATAGCAATCAGCCCCAGCATTTT. Translation gives CASSYRGYSNQPQHF.

This chain connects TRBV29-1 to TRBJ1-2; TRBD1 matches 9 bases. Trimming at V came to 4 bases and at J to 11 bases, leaving 5 bases not matched to a gene. CDR1 is SQVTM, CDR2 ANQGSEA, per germline. CDR3 length: 11 residues. In nucleotides, the CDR3 is TGCAGCGTTGCCTTGGGACAGGGATACACCTTC. This sequence encodes CSVALGQGYTF.

The genes are TRBV7-9 and TRBJ2-7; 10 bases map to TRBD1. V dropped 1 base and J dropped 3; count of bases not matched to a gene: 12. Germline V gives CDR1 SEHNR, CDR2 FQNEAQ (reference sequence). This CDR3 is 18 amino acids long. For the CDR3, the DNA is TGTGCCAGCAGCTTAGGGCCCCGGAGGGACAGGGGTGTCTACGAGCAGTACTTC. This codes for CASSLGPRRDRGVYEQYF. Looking up the rest from reference TRBV7-9 and TRBJ2-7 gives the full variable domain: DTGVSQNPRHKITKRGQNVTFRCDPISEHNRLYWYRQTLGQGPEFLTYFQNEAQLEKSRLLSDRFSAERPKGSFSTLEIQRTEQGDSAMYLCASSLGPRRDRGVYEQYFGPGTRLTVT.

This clone showed up just a few times. The rearrangement links TRBV9 to TRBJ1-1; a possible D gene is TRBD1 (5 bases). Germline assignment: CDR1 SGDLS and CDR2 YYNGEE. This CDR3 has 16 residues. The V and J ends lost 4 bases and 4 bases respectively, with 20 bases between them. CDR3 nucleotide sequence: TGTGCCAGCAGCCCAGACATCCGGGACTGGGCCACTGAAGCTTTCTTT. The encoded protein is CASSPDIRDWATEAFF.

This clone was recorded once. The gene calls are TRBV13 and TRBJ2-1, with D tentatively TRBD2 (5 bases). Trimming cost V 1 base and J 8 bases, with 18 bases left between them. This CDR3 comprises 16 residues. The germline V gene has CDR1 PRHDT and CDR2 FYEKMQ (reference sequence). The CDR3 spells CASSLVAGIPPHEQFF. DNA for the CDR3: TGTGCCAGCAGCTTAGTTGCGGGTATCCCCCCCCATGAGCAGTTCTTC.

This chain uses TRBV18 with TRBJ2-3; D unresolved. V lost 0 bases to trimming and J lost 8 bases, with 18 bases between them. This CDR3 has 16 residues. Germline loops: CDR1 KGHSH, CDR2 LQKENI. Here the CDR3 reads CASSPPLSQSGGTQYF. The CDR3 DNA is TGTGCCAGCTCACCACCTCTGAGTCAATCCGGTGGTACGCAGTATTTT.

J is TRBJ2-3 and V is TRBV24-1, with TRBD1 as a possible D gene (5 bases). The germline V and J ends were trimmed by 0 bases and 4 bases, with 13 bases remaining between them. In germline, CDR1 is KGHDR, CDR2 SFDVKD. The CDR3 covers 16 residues. The CDR3 DNA sequence: TGTGCCACCAGTGATTTGCCGGCGGCAGGGTCAGATACGCAGTATTTT. This codes for CATSDLPAAGSDTQYF.

The chain links TRBV29-1 to TRBJ1-1; D not resolved. The CDR3 totals 13 residues. Trimming removed 1 base at V and 11 bases at J, with 17 bases between. The germline CDR1 and CDR2 sequences are SQVTM and ANQGSEA. The chain's CDR3 is CSVEAPTQRGAFF. As DNA, the CDR3 is TGCAGCGTTGAAGCCCCGACACAAAGAGGGGCTTTCTTT.

The chain recombines TRBV29-1 with TRBJ1-1; D remains ambiguous. The length of the CDR3 is 11 residues. Deletions cut 6 bases from V and 1 base from J, with 6 bases between. Germline values: CDR1 SQVTM, CDR2 ANQGSEA. The CDR3 protein is CSVPKNTEAFF. CDR3 bases: TGCAGCGTCCCCAAGAACACTGAAGCTTTCTTT.

This chain joins TRBV6-2 or TRBV6-3 and TRBJ1-5; 7 nucleotides agree with TRBD1. This CDR3 has 14 residues. J was trimmed by 6 bases and V by 2 bases; bases with no gene match: 4. Germline values: CDR1 MNHEY, CDR2 SVGEGT. CDR3 nucleotides: TGTGCCAGCAGTTACGGCAGGGGGAGTCAGCCCCAGCATTTT. Amino acids: CASSYGRGSQPQHF.

The genes are TRBV5-1 and TRBJ1-2, with 11 bases lining up with TRBD1. The ends lost 8 bases at V and 3 bases at J; junction bases unmatched: 3. From germline, CDR1 is SGHRS and CDR2 YFSETQ. This CDR3 spans 13 amino acids. The CDR3 region is CARGQGADYGYTF. DNA for the CDR3: TGCGCCAGAGGACAGGGGGCGGACTATGGCTACACCTTC.

The rearrangement links TRBV19 to TRBJ1-6, with a possible D match to TRBD1 (6 bases). The germline V gene has CDR1 LNHDA and CDR2 SQIVND (reference sequence). This CDR3 is 13 amino acids long. Trimming took 7 bases from V and 7 from J, leaving 11 bases between them. The CDR3 here is CASKDRGNSPLHF. CDR3 sequence (DNA): TGTGCCAGTAAGGACAGAGGCAATTCACCCCTCCACTTT.

This rearrangement joins TRBV11-3 to TRBJ2-7, with 11 positions matching TRBD1. There are 14 residues in the CDR3. Germline values: CDR1 SGHNT, CDR2 YENEEA. The V and J ends lost 6 bases and 6 bases, in that order; junction bases with no gene match: 7. The CDR3 region has the DNA TGTGCCAGCAGTCCAACCGGGACAGGGGGCGAGCAGTACTTC. Its translation: CASSPTGTGGEQYF.

This rearrangement joins TRBV4-2 to TRBJ2-5; D not resolved. This CDR3 region has 13 residues. Per the germline V gene, CDR1 is LGHNA and CDR2 is YNFKEQ. The V end lost 1 base, the J end lost 9 bases, and 12 bases lay between the germline ends. The CDR3 protein is CASSQGRRTPQYF. The CDR3 nucleotides are TGTGCCAGCAGCCAAGGGAGAAGAACTCCCCAGTACTTC.

This clone has just a few counts. The chain carries TRBV30 and TRBJ1-2; 7 positions agree with TRBD1. In germline, CDR1 is GTSNPN, CDR2 SVGIG (reference sequence). The CDR3 is 12 residues long. V was clipped by 4 bases and J by 2 bases; unmatched bases: 1. The CDR3 bases are TGTGCCTGGAAGGGGGCCAACTATGGCTACACCTTC. It codes for CAWKGANYGYTF.

The J gene is TRBJ1-2, the V gene TRBV15; 10 nucleotides match TRBD1. Unmatched junction bases numbered 4, after V lost 4 bases and J lost 8 bases. CDR1 is LNHNV, CDR2 YYDKDF, per germline (reference sequence). This CDR3 has 13 amino acids. In DNA, the CDR3 is TGTGCCACCAGCAAAAGGACAGGGGGAGGCTACACCTTC. Translated, it gives CATSKRTGGGYTF.

This chain links TRBV27 with TRBJ2-1; 7 nucleotides line up with TRBD2. The CDR3 loop spans 15 amino acids. The germline CDR1 and CDR2 sequences are MNHEY and SMNVEV (reference sequence). J was trimmed by 8 bases and V by 6 bases; bases with no gene match: 13. The DNA of the CDR3 is TGTGCCAGCAGCGCCGGGACTATCTTAATCGATGAGCAGTTCTTC. Its translation: CASSAGTILIDEQFF.

For the CDR3, the DNA is TGTGCCAGCAGTGAACCCTATAGCGGGAGGGGGTATGATACGCAGTATTTT. Translating it yields CASSEPYSGRGYDTQYF. This chain links TRBV6-1 with TRBJ2-3; the match to TRBD2 covers 11 bases. CDR1 and CDR2 (germline): MNHNS, SASEGT. Trimming took 2 bases from V and 6 from J; bases not matched to a gene: 10. The length of the CDR3 is 17 residues.

The chain combines TRBV12-2 with TRBJ2-3; the DNA was not used to check the table's D call, TRBD2. TRBV12-2 is flagged as a pseudogene. The CDR3 is 24 residues long. DNA for the CDR3: TGTGCAAGTCGCTCGTTATCCGGGACTAGCGGGGGACCCAAGAACCCCCATAGCACAGATACGCAGTATTTT. Its protein is CASRSLSGTSGGPKNPHSTDTQYF.